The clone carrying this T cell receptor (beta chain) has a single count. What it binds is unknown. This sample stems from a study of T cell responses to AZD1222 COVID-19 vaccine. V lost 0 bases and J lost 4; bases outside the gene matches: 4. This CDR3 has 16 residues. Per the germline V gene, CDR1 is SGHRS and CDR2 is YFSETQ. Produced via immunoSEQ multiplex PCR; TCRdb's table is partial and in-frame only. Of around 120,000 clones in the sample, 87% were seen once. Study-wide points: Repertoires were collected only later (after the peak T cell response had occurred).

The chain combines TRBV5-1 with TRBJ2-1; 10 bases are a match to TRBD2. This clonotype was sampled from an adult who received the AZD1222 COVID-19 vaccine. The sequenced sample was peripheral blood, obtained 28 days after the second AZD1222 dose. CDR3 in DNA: TGCGCCAGCAGCTTGGAAGGGACTAGCGTGTACAATGAGCAGTTCTTC. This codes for CASSLEGTSVYNEQFF.